One and the same sample provided the 5 T cell receptor beta chains below, sequenced in a study of response to subunit inactivated influenza vaccine. Each CDR3 protein gets one entry after TCRdb re-called the RT-PCR reads with MiXCR. The sample records hundreds of thousands of distinct CDR3 sequences, approximately 17% being singletons. Here the sequenced sample was PBMCs from blood, taken 5 to 6 days after vaccination. These receptors all stem from a man over 45 who received an inactivated influenza vaccine.

This chain connects TRBV4-3 to TRBJ2-3; possible D gene TRBD1, 5 bases. The CDR3 sequence is 16 residues long. V was shortened by 1 base and J by 7 bases, with 18 bases between the two germline ends. Per the germline V gene, CDR1 is LGHNA and CDR2 is YSLEER. CDR3 loop: CASSQGSSRDRNTQYF. CDR3 bases: TGCGCCAGCAGCCAAGGATCGAGCAGGGATAGGAATACGCAGTATTTT.

The chain joins TRBV9 to TRBJ1-6; D is ambiguous. This CDR3 is built from 15 residues. The V gene's germline CDR1 is SGDLS and CDR2 YYNGEE. The ends were cut back, 3 bases at V and 7 bases at J, with 14 bases in the middle. The CDR3 coding sequence is TGTGCCAGCAGCGAACGGGCCCTGGGGAATTCACCCCTCCACTTT. Its translation: CASSERALGNSPLHF.

A few counts support this clonotype. V usage is TRBV4-3 and J usage is TRBJ2-7; perhaps D is TRBD1 or TRBD2 (6 bases each). Looked up from germline, CDR1 is LGHNA and CDR2 is YSLEER. The CDR3 is made up of 15 amino acids. Trimming removed 0 bases at V and 7 bases at J, with 16 bases between. The CDR3 spells CASSQEVATRGEQYF. As DNA, the CDR3 is TGCGCCAGCAGCCAAGAAGTTGCGACTAGGGGGGAGCAGTACTTC.

The sample holds a few counts of this clonotype. J is TRBJ2-1 and V is TRBV7-2, with 8 bases fitting TRBD1. Germline CDR1 SGHTA, CDR2 FQGNSA. The junction had 9 bases not matched to a gene; V was cut back by 5 bases and J by 9 bases. The CDR3 is 14 amino acids. The CDR3 coding sequence is TGTGCCAGCAGCGACAGGGGTCCCCGTTTTGAGCAGTTCTTC. This translates into CASSDRGPRFEQFF.

This clonotype was detected only a few times. The chain has TRBV30 and TRBJ2-1, with D unresolved. CDR3 length: 13 amino acids. Germline assignment: CDR1 GTSNPN and CDR2 SVGIG (reference sequence). V lost 4 bases and J 6 bases, leaving 13 bases between the germline ends. This chain's CDR3 is CAWKIDFGNEQFF. The CDR3 DNA is TGTGCCTGGAAAATAGACTTCGGCAATGAGCAGTTCTTC.